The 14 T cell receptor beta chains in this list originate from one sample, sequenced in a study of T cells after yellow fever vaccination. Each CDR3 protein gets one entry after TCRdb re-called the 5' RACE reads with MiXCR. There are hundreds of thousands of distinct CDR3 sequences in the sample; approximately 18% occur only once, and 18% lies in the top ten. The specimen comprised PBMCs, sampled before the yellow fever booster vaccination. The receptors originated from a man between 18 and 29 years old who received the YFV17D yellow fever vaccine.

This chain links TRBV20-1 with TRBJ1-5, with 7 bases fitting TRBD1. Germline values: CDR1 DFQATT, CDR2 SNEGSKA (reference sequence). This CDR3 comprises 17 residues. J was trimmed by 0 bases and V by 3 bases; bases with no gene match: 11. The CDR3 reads CSASETGDRVSNQPQHF. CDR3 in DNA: TGCAGTGCTAGTGAAACCGGAGACAGGGTTAGCAATCAGCCCCAGCATTTT.

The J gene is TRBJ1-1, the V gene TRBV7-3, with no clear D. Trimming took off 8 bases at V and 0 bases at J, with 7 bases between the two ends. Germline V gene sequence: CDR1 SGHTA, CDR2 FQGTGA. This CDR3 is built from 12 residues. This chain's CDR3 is CASGYMNTEAFF. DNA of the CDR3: TGTGCCAGCGGATACATGAACACTGAAGCTTTCTTT. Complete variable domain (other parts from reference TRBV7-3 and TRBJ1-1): GAGVSQTPSNKVTEKGKYVELRCDPISGHTALYWYRQSLGQGPEFLIYFQGTGAADDSGLPNDRFFAVRPEGSVSTLKIQRTERGDSAVYLCASGYMNTEAFFGQGTRLTVV.

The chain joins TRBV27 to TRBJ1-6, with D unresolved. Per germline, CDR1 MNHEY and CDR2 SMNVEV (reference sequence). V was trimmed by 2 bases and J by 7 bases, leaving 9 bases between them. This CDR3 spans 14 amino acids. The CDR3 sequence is CASSLMGFNSPLHF. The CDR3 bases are TGTGCCAGCAGTTTAATGGGGTTCAATTCACCCCTCCACTTT.

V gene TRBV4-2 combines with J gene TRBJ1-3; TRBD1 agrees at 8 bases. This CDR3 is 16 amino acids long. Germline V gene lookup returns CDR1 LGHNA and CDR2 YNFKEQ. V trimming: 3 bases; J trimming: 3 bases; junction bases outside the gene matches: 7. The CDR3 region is CASSHSTGEGGNTIYF. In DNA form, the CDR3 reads TGTGCCAGCAGCCATTCGACAGGGGAAGGTGGAAACACCATATATTTT.

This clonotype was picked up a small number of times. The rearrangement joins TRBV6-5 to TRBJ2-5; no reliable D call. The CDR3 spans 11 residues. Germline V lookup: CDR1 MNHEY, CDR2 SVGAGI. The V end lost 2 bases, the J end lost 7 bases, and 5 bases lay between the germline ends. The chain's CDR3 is CASSYGRTQYF. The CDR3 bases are TGTGCCAGCAGTTACGGGCGGACCCAGTACTTC.

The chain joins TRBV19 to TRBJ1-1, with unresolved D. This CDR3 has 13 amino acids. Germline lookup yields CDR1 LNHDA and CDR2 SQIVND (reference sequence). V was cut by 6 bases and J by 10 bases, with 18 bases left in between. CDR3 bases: TGTGCCAGTAGGGACCTCTCGCAGGCAGGAGCTTTCTTT. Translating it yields CASRDLSQAGAFF. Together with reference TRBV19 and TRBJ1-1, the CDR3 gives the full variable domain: DGGITQSPKYLFRKEGQNVTLSCEQNLNHDAMYWYRQDPGQGLRLIYYSQIVNDFQKGDIAEGYSVSREKKESFPLTVTSAQKNPTAFYLCASRDLSQAGAFFGQGTRLTVV.

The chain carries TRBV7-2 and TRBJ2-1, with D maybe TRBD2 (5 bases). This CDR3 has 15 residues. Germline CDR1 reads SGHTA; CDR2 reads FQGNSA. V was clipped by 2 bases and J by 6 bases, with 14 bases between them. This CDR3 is CASSLQRGMGNEQFF. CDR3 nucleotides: TGTGCCAGCAGCTTACAACGGGGTATGGGCAATGAGCAGTTCTTC.

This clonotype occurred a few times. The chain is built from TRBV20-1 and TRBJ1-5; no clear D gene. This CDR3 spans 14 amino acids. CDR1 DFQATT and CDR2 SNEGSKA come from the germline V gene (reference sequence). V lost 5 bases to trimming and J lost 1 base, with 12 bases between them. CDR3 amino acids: CSASIPYSNQPQHF. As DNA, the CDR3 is TGCAGTGCTTCCATTCCCTACAGCAATCAGCCCCAGCATTTT.

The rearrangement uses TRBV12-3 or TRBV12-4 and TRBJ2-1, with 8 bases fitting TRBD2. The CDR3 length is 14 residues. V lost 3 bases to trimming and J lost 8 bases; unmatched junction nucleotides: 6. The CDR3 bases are TGTGCCAGCAGTTTCCGACTAGCGAGCGATGAGCAGTTCTTC. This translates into CASSFRLASDEQFF.

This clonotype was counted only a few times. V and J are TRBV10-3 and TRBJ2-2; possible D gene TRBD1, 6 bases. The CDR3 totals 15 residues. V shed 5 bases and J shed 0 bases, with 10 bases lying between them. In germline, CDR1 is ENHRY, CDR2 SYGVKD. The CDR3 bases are TGTGCCATCAGTCGAACAGGGTCGAACACCGGGGAGCTGTTTTTT. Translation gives CAISRTGSNTGELFF.

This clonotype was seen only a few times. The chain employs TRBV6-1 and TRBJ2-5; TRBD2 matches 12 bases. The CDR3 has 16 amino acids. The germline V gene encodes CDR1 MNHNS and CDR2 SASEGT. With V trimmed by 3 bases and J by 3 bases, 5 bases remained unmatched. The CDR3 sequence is CASSEVLAGGKETQYF. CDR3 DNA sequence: TGTGCCAGCAGTGAGGTTCTAGCGGGGGGGAAAGAGACCCAGTACTTC.

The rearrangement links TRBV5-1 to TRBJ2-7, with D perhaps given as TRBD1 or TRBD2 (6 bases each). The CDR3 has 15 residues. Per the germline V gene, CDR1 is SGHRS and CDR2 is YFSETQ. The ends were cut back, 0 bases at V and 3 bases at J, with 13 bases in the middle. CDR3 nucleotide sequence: TGCGCCAGCAGCTTGGTACCCGGGGGCCTCTACGAGCAGTACTTC. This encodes CASSLVPGGLYEQYF.

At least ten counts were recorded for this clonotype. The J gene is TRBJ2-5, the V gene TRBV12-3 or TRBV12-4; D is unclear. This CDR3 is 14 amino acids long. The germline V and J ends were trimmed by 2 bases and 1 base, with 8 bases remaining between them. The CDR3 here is CASSLRRRQETQYF. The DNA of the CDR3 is TGTGCCAGCAGTTTAAGACGCCGCCAAGAGACCCAGTACTTC.

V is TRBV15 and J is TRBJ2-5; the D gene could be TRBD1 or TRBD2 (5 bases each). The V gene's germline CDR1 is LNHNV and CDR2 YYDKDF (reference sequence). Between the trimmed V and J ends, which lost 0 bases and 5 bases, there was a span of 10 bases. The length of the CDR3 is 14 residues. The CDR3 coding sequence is TGTGCCACCAGCAGAGATCGAGGGGAGGAGACCCAGTACTTC. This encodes CATSRDRGEETQYF.